This is a list of T cell receptor beta chains from one sample in a study of glioma-infiltrating T cells after dendritic cell vaccination. TCRdb's table, derived via immunoSEQ multiplex PCR, lists solely in-frame clones and lacks some. Altogether roughly 100,000 clones are present, about 90% being singletons, with the ten largest covering roughly 2.8%. The specimen was blood, collected after dendritic cell vaccination. These receptors were collected from a human donor with glioblastoma. Both conserved end residues are part of each CDR3. The order of the fields is J gene, V gene, D gene, clone size, CDR3 DNA, CDR3 protein. The D gene is left open where the match is weak. Only part of the rows carry a size: once, few, many, or a class if the clone is expanded.

J: TRBJ2-7
V: TRBV5-6
D: -
size: -
DNA: TGTGCCAGCAGCTTGTACGGCGACATATACTACGAGCAGTACTTC
CDR3: CASSLYGDIYYEQYF

J: TRBJ2-5
V: TRBV7-2
D: -
size: once
DNA: TGTGCCAGCAGCGCTCCGGGATTAGGGACCCAGTACTTC
CDR3: CASSAPGLGTQYF

J: TRBJ1-1
V: TRBV5-1
D: TRBD1
size: -
DNA: TGCGCCAGCAGCTTTACGACAGGGGGGCCGAACACTGAAGCTTTCTTT
CDR3: CASSFTTGGPNTEAFF

J: TRBJ2-3
V: TRBV9
D: TRBD1
size: -
DNA: TGTGCCAGCAGCGACGGGACAGCAGTCTACACAGATACGCAGTATTTT
CDR3: CASSDGTAVYTDTQYF

J: TRBJ2-1
V: TRBV7-9
D: -
size: -
DNA: TGTGCCAGCAGCTACTCGGGTCGGGGCCCCCGGGAGAATGAGCAGTTCTTC
CDR3: CASSYSGRGPRENEQFF

J: TRBJ1-2
V: TRBV15
D: -
size: -
DNA: TGTGCCACCAGCTCCCCAGGATATGGCTACACCTTC
CDR3: CATSSPGYGYTF

J: TRBJ1-1
V: TRBV18
D: TRBD1
size: -
DNA: TGTGCCAGCTCACCGGACAGGATGAACACTGAAGCTTTCTTT
CDR3: CASSPDRMNTEAFF

J: TRBJ2-3
V: TRBV7-3
D: TRBD2
size: once
DNA: TGTGCCAGCAGCCCAACTAGCGGGGGGGCCCTAGATACGCAGTATTTT
CDR3: CASSPTSGGALDTQYF

J: TRBJ2-2
V: TRBV4-1
D: TRBD1
size: once
DNA: TGCGCCAGCAGCCATGGGGGACAGGGGAACACCGGGGAGCTGTTTTTT
CDR3: CASSHGGQGNTGELFF

J: TRBJ1-1
V: TRBV19
D: -
size: -
DNA: TGTGCCAGTAGCTGGGGGGACACTGAAGCTTTCTTT
CDR3: CASSWGDTEAFF

J: TRBJ1-1
V: TRBV27
D: TRBD1
size: -
DNA: TGTGCCAGCACCCTACAGGGGGATTTGGGCACTGAAGCTTTCTTT
CDR3: CASTLQGDLGTEAFF

J: TRBJ1-1
V: TRBV19
D: -
size: -
DNA: TGTGCCAGTAGTCCCTTGGAGCGGAGGGCCACTGAAGCTTTCTTT
CDR3: CASSPLERRATEAFF

J: TRBJ2-1
V: TRBV5-1
D: -
size: -
DNA: TGCGCCAGCAAATCGGGACTCCGATCAACCTCCTACAATGAGCAGTTCTTC
CDR3: CASKSGLRSTSYNEQFF

J: TRBJ2-3
V: TRBV14
D: TRBD1
size: once
DNA: TGTGCCAGCAGCCTCCGGACAGGGACCACAGATACGCAGTATTTT
CDR3: CASSLRTGTTDTQYF

J: TRBJ2-3
V: TRBV5-6
D: TRBD1
size: -
DNA: TGTGCCAGCAGCTTGGCCGGACAGGGCCTTTATGATACGCAGTATTTT
CDR3: CASSLAGQGLYDTQYF

J: TRBJ2-5
V: TRBV6-5
D: TRBD2
size: -
DNA: TGTGCCAGCAGTTACCGGGAGGGGGAGACCCAGTACTTC
CDR3: CASSYREGETQYF

J: TRBJ1-5
V: TRBV18
D: -
size: -
DNA: TGTGCCAGCTCACCAGAGGCCAGTGATAGCAATCAGCCCCAGCATTTT
CDR3: CASSPEASDSNQPQHF

J: TRBJ2-7
V: TRBV19
D: -
size: -
DNA: TGTGCCAGTAGTATAGCCGCAGGATTAATAACCTACGAGCAGTACTTC
CDR3: CASSIAAGLITYEQYF

J: TRBJ1-1
V: TRBV10-2
D: -
size: once
DNA: TGCTCCACGCAGGGTGAAACTGAAGCTTTCTTT
CDR3: CSTQGETEAFF

J: TRBJ2-5
V: TRBV5-5
D: -
size: once
DNA: TGTGCCAGCAGTTATAGTCGGGTTGGAGAGACCCAGTACTTC
CDR3: CASSYSRVGETQYF

J: TRBJ2-3
V: TRBV2
D: -
size: -
DNA: TGTGCCAGCAGTGTAGAGAGTACAGATACGCAGTATTTT
CDR3: CASSVESTDTQYF

J: TRBJ1-5
V: TRBV6-1
D: -
size: -
DNA: TGTGCCAGCAGTGAATACAGTTATAGCAATCAGCCCCAGCATTTT
CDR3: CASSEYSYSNQPQHF

J: TRBJ2-3
V: TRBV5-6
D: -
size: -
DNA: TGTGCCAGCAGCTTGGTTTTGGTCGAGGAGGGCACAGATACGCAGTATTTT
CDR3: CASSLVLVEEGTDTQYF